Listed below are T cell receptor beta chains from one sample, sequenced in a study of siplizumab effects on memory and regulatory T cells. The assay was immunoSEQ multiplex PCR, and TCRdb's table has in-frame clones only and misses some. The sample includes over 85,000 clones, around 94% seen only once; the top ten take roughly 0.3%. What was sequenced was non-Treg CD4+ T cells sorted from blood. These receptors all stem from a human donor in good health. Each CDR3 is given with its conserved first and last residue. The D gene is left open where the match is weak. Not every row has a clone size; where given, it reads once, few, many or a size class.

j_call: TRBJ1-2
clone_size: -
d_call: -
v_call: TRBV19
cdr3_aa: CASSIEDGYTF
cdr3_nt: TGTGCCAGTAGTATAGAGGATGGCTACACCTTC

j_call: TRBJ2-2
clone_size: -
d_call: -
v_call: TRBV28
cdr3_aa: CASSLSAGELFF
cdr3_nt: TGTGCCAGCAGTTTATCGGCCGGGGAGCTGTTTTTT

j_call: TRBJ1-3
clone_size: -
d_call: -
v_call: TRBV21-1
cdr3_aa: CASSKVRRTSQLLSGNTIYF
cdr3_nt: TGTGCCAGCAGCAAAGTTCGCAGAACCTCCCAACTACTCTCTGGAAACACCATATATTTT

j_call: TRBJ2-7
clone_size: -
d_call: TRBD1
v_call: TRBV7-8
cdr3_aa: CASSRSGGQGNYEQYF
cdr3_nt: TGTGCCAGCAGCAGGTCTGGGGGACAGGGGAACTACGAGCAGTACTTC

j_call: TRBJ1-4
clone_size: -
d_call: -
v_call: TRBV9
cdr3_aa: CASSPGTHEGEKLFF
cdr3_nt: TGTGCCAGCAGCCCCGGGACCCACGAGGGGGAAAAACTGTTTTTT

j_call: TRBJ2-7
clone_size: -
d_call: -
v_call: TRBV6-1
cdr3_aa: CASGRGYSSDEQYF
cdr3_nt: TGTGCCAGCGGACGTGGCTACTCCAGTGACGAGCAGTACTTC

j_call: TRBJ1-5
clone_size: once
d_call: -
v_call: TRBV7-9
cdr3_aa: CASSLVGPGEGVQPQHF
cdr3_nt: TGTGCCAGCAGCTTAGTTGGGCCAGGGGAAGGGGTTCAGCCCCAGCATTTT

j_call: TRBJ2-1
clone_size: -
d_call: TRBD1
v_call: TRBV7-9
cdr3_aa: CASSLDRDYNEQFF
cdr3_nt: TGTGCCAGCAGCCTGGACAGGGACTACAATGAGCAGTTCTTC

j_call: TRBJ2-6
clone_size: -
d_call: -
v_call: TRBV7-9
cdr3_aa: CASSRRLGAISGANVLTF
cdr3_nt: TGTGCCAGCAGCCGCCGACTAGGCGCAATCTCTGGGGCCAACGTCCTGACTTTC

j_call: TRBJ2-3
clone_size: -
d_call: -
v_call: TRBV21-1
cdr3_aa: CASSNWPGREPDTQYF
cdr3_nt: TGTGCCAGCAGCAATTGGCCTGGGCGGGAGCCAGATACGCAGTATTTT

j_call: TRBJ2-1
clone_size: -
d_call: -
v_call: TRBV5-6
cdr3_aa: CASSLVSSYNEQFF
cdr3_nt: TGTGCCAGCAGCTTGGTTAGCTCCTACAATGAGCAGTTCTTC

j_call: TRBJ2-1
clone_size: -
d_call: -
v_call: TRBV5-6
cdr3_aa: CASSPVDRNEQFF
cdr3_nt: TGTGCCAGCAGCCCTGTCGACCGCAATGAGCAGTTCTTC

j_call: TRBJ1-2
clone_size: -
d_call: -
v_call: TRBV30
cdr3_aa: CAWSAIRGYTF
cdr3_nt: TGTGCCTGGAGTGCAATTCGGGGCTACACCTTC

j_call: TRBJ2-1
clone_size: -
d_call: TRBD2
v_call: TRBV5-4
cdr3_aa: CASSLPGLAGNEQFF
cdr3_nt: TGTGCCAGCAGCTTACCGGGACTAGCGGGGAATGAGCAGTTCTTC

j_call: TRBJ1-1
clone_size: -
d_call: -
v_call: TRBV9
cdr3_aa: CASSVLGGNTEAFF
cdr3_nt: TGTGCCAGCAGCGTCCTAGGGGGGAACACTGAAGCTTTCTTT

j_call: TRBJ1-5
clone_size: -
d_call: -
v_call: TRBV19
cdr3_aa: CASSTNRVRGNQPQHF
cdr3_nt: TGTGCCAGTAGTACAAACAGGGTTAGGGGCAATCAGCCCCAGCATTTT

j_call: TRBJ2-7
clone_size: once
d_call: -
v_call: TRBV11-3
cdr3_aa: CASSLDPGQGRYF
cdr3_nt: TGTGCCAGCAGCTTAGATCCGGGGCAGGGACGGTACTTC

j_call: TRBJ1-2
clone_size: -
d_call: -
v_call: TRBV29-1
cdr3_aa: CSVEDSAAGGYTF
cdr3_nt: TGCAGCGTTGAAGATAGCGCCGCCGGTGGCTACACCTTC

j_call: TRBJ2-2
clone_size: -
d_call: -
v_call: TRBV29-1
cdr3_aa: CSVETVSGELFF
cdr3_nt: TGCAGCGTGGAGACAGTATCCGGGGAGCTGTTTTTT

j_call: TRBJ2-7
clone_size: -
d_call: TRBD1
v_call: TRBV5-1
cdr3_aa: CASSLQGSYEQYF
cdr3_nt: TGCGCCAGCAGCCTACAGGGGTCCTACGAGCAGTACTTC

j_call: TRBJ1-1
clone_size: -
d_call: -
v_call: TRBV19
cdr3_aa: CASRLGTTIELMNTEAFF
cdr3_nt: TGTGCCAGTAGGCTAGGGACTACAATCGAACTTATGAACACTGAAGCTTTCTTT

j_call: TRBJ2-7
clone_size: -
d_call: TRBD1
v_call: TRBV6-5
cdr3_aa: CASRTGQGDEQYF
cdr3_nt: TGTGCCAGCAGGACAGGGCAGGGGGACGAGCAGTACTTC

j_call: TRBJ2-3
clone_size: -
d_call: TRBD2
v_call: TRBV4-2
cdr3_aa: CASSQDHGAGGRTDTQYF
cdr3_nt: TGTGCCAGCAGCCAAGATCATGGAGCGGGGGGGAGGACAGATACGCAGTATTTT